This TCR beta chain was obtained from a study of T cells in women clearing cervical HPV infection. The CDR3 runs to 15 residues. V gave up 7 bases and J gave up 1 base; unmatched junction bases: 7. Germline-derived CDR1 and CDR2 are SGHDN and FVKESK. Produced via immunoSEQ multiplex PCR; TCRdb's table is partial and in-frame only. This listing includes more than 30,000 clones. In the case of this clone: The sequenced fragment ends 3 residues before the CDR3 boundary, so the rest is inferred from the germline J gene.

The source material was blood buffy coat. This chain uses TRBV14 with TRBJ2-3; TRBD2 agrees at 8 bases. The source is a woman between 18 and 70 years old with a cervical HPV16 infection that either progressed to CIN3+ or cleared (not recorded which). Partial CDR3 DNA: TGTGCCAGCACCCGGGGGGGGCTACGCACAGATACG. It codes for CASTRGGLRTDT. The whole CDR3 sequence is CASTRGGLRTDTQYF.